This record covers a single TCR beta chain. Generated by immunoSEQ multiplex PCR, the TCRdb table keeps only in-frame clones and is missing some. The sample data list some 190,000 clones. The data stem from a study of control samples from healthy donors and cancer patients. The CDR3 consists of 18 residues. Germline-derived CDR1 and CDR2 are SGDLS and YYNGEE. Germline trimming cut 4 bases from V and 5 bases from J; bases unmatched to any gene: 16. Sequencing input: blood. J is TRBJ2-3 and V is TRBV9; 10 bases map to TRBD2. The sequence derives from a woman in her 30s in good health. The CDR3 sequence: CASSLSRNSGGALDTQYF. The CDR3 bases are TGTGCCAGCAGCCTTTCCAGGAACAGCGGGGGGGCATTAGATACGCAGTATTTT.